These 20 T cell receptor beta chains were all obtained from the same sample, sequenced in a study of cytomegalovirus exposure and HLA in healthy donors. PCR involved 60 Vbeta and 13 Jbeta primers. Clones were sequenced by immunoSEQ multiplex PCR, and TCRdb holds only the in-frame ones, with some missing. The sample features 90,000 to 150,000 clones, with around 4% in its top ten. Sequencing was performed on PBMCs. The receptors originated from a man aged 18 to 30 in good health and CMV-seronegative.

This sequence joins TRBV12-5 and TRBJ1-4, with a tentative D call TRBD1 (6 bases). The germline V gene has CDR1 LGHNT and CDR2 FRNRAP. There are 17 residues in the CDR3. Trimming removed 0 bases at V and 0 bases at J, with 11 bases between. CDR3 sequence: CASGLVGRGSTNEKLFF. The CDR3 DNA is TGTGCTAGTGGTTTGGTTGGCAGGGGCTCAACTAATGAAAAACTGTTTTTT.

The gene calls are TRBV13 and TRBJ2-1, with D uncertain. Germline-derived CDR1 and CDR2 are PRHDT and FYEKMQ (reference sequence). CDR3 length: 14 residues. The V gene lost 1 base and the J gene lost 0 bases, with 4 bases spanning the gap. The chain's CDR3 is CASSLASSYNEQFF. For the CDR3, the DNA is TGTGCCAGCAGCTTAGCCTCCTCCTACAATGAGCAGTTCTTC.

V is TRBV7-8 and J is TRBJ1-3, with 10 bases lining up with TRBD1. Germline V gene lookup returns CDR1 SGHVS and CDR2 FQNEAQ. The CDR3 consists of 14 residues. The ends lost 4 bases at V and 6 bases at J; junction bases unmatched: 3. The CDR3 protein is CASSSGQGENTIYF. The CDR3 region has the DNA TGTGCCAGCAGCTCCGGACAGGGGGAAAACACCATATATTTT.

The rearrangement joins TRBV6-1 to TRBJ2-7; tentative D call: TRBD1 (6 bases). V was trimmed by 4 bases and J by 3 bases, leaving 16 bases between them. Germline V gene sequence: CDR1 MNHNS, CDR2 SASEGT. The length of the CDR3 is 15 residues. Here the CDR3 reads CASSAYRTAVYEQYF. CDR3 nucleotide sequence: TGTGCCAGCAGTGCCTATCGGACAGCTGTCTACGAGCAGTACTTC.

The V and J genes are TRBV6-1 and TRBJ1-5, with a weak D call TRBD1 (6 bases). The CDR3 length is 13 residues. V was clipped by 8 bases and J by 6 bases, with 14 bases between them. Germline CDR1 MNHNS, CDR2 SASEGT. The CDR3 loop is CASAPGVSQPQHF. The DNA for the CDR3 is TGTGCCAGCGCCCCAGGGGTAAGTCAGCCCCAGCATTTT.

The rearrangement uses TRBV10-1 and TRBJ2-7; tentative D call: TRBD1 (5 bases). The germline V gene encodes CDR1 WNHNN and CDR2 SYGVQD (reference sequence). Deletions cut 7 bases from V and 2 bases from J, with 15 bases between. The CDR3 contains 14 residues. DNA of the CDR3: TGCGCCAGCATTCTAGGGGCGACAGCCTACGAGCAGTACTTC. Amino acids: CASILGATAYEQYF.

The chain joins TRBV4-1 to TRBJ2-1; 9 bases match TRBD2. Germline CDR1 MGHRA, CDR2 YSYEKL. The CDR3 length is 18 residues. The junction had 13 bases not matched to a gene; V was cut back by 0 bases and J by 7 bases. Written as DNA, the CDR3 is TGCGCCAGCAGCCAAGAAGGGGGTCCAGCGGGGGGATTGAATGAGCAGTTCTTC. Residues: CASSQEGGPAGGLNEQFF.

The rearrangement joins TRBV19 to TRBJ2-7; TRBD2 is a possible D gene (5 bases). The germline V gene encodes CDR1 LNHDA and CDR2 SQIVND (reference sequence). The CDR3 loop spans 13 amino acids. V was cut by 4 bases and J by 9 bases, with 16 bases left in between. The CDR3 sequence: CASSRDGPAGQYF. The CDR3 nucleotides are TGTGCCAGTAGTAGAGATGGGCCCGCGGGGCAGTACTTC.

V gene TRBV19 combines with J gene TRBJ2-1; 9 bases are a match to TRBD1. The trim removed 3 bases at V and 6 bases at J, leaving 6 bases unmatched. The CDR3 runs 15 residues. The germline gives CDR1 LNHDA, CDR2 SQIVND (reference sequence). The chain's CDR3 is CASSIGQGIPNEQFF. Written as DNA, the CDR3 is TGTGCCAGTAGTATCGGACAGGGGATACCCAATGAGCAGTTCTTC.

The rearrangement uses TRBV9 and TRBJ2-2, with D possibly matching TRBD2 (6 bases). The CDR3 consists of 15 residues. Deletions cut 0 bases from V and 7 bases from J, with 13 bases between. Germline V CDR1 and CDR2: SGDLS, YYNGEE. The CDR3 here is CASSVEGGVSGELFF. As DNA, the CDR3 is TGTGCCAGCAGCGTAGAGGGAGGTGTTAGCGGGGAGCTGTTTTTT.

The chain links TRBV9 to TRBJ2-1; a possible D gene is TRBD2 (7 bases). V shed 0 bases and J shed 0 bases, with 13 bases lying between them. Germline V gives CDR1 SGDLS, CDR2 YYNGEE. The CDR3 extends over 17 amino acids. CDR3: CASSVGGGASSYNEQFF. In DNA, the CDR3 is TGTGCCAGCAGCGTAGGAGGGGGGGCAAGCTCCTACAATGAGCAGTTCTTC. Using reference TRBV9 and TRBJ2-1 for the parts outside the CDR3, the full variable domain is DSGVTQTPKHLITATGQRVTLRCSPRSGDLSVYWYQQSLDQGLQFLIQYYNGEERAKGNILERFSAQQFPDLHSELNLSSLELGDSALYFCASSVGGGASSYNEQFFGPGTRLTVL.

The chain carries TRBV7-6 and TRBJ1-1, with no clear D. The CDR3 has 13 amino acids. The V gene's germline CDR1 is SGHVS and CDR2 FNYEAQ. The V end lost 5 bases, the J end lost 1 base, and 8 bases lay between the germline ends. The DNA for the CDR3 is TGTGCCAGCAGCCCGAGGAAGAACACTGAAGCTTTCTTT. Residues: CASSPRKNTEAFF.

The gene calls are TRBV7-9 and TRBJ1-3; maybe TRBD1 (5 bases). This CDR3 is built from 18 residues. The V and J ends lost 4 bases and 0 bases respectively, with 19 bases between them. Per the germline V gene, CDR1 is SEHNR and CDR2 is FQNEAQ (reference sequence). This chain's CDR3 is CASSYSGFGANSGNTIYF. The CDR3 DNA is TGTGCCAGCAGCTACTCAGGGTTCGGAGCTAACTCTGGAAACACCATATATTTT.

The rearrangement joins TRBV7-2 to TRBJ2-6; TRBD2 matches at 11 bases. The CDR3 extends over 16 amino acids. Germline V gene data show CDR1 as SGHTA and CDR2 as FQGNSA. V lost 5 bases and J lost 4; bases outside the gene matches: 4. CDR3 residues: CASSTSGGTGANVLTF. The DNA of the CDR3 is TGTGCCAGCAGCACTAGCGGGGGAACCGGGGCCAACGTCCTGACTTTC.

The chain has TRBV18 and TRBJ1-1, with D tentatively TRBD1 (6 bases). V shed 4 bases and J shed 1 base, with 10 bases lying between them. The CDR3 consists of 14 residues. CDR1 is KGHSH, CDR2 LQKENI, per germline. For the CDR3, the DNA is TGTGCCAGCTCACTCACAGGGACGAACACTGAAGCTTTCTTT. Residues: CASSLTGTNTEAFF.

V usage is TRBV5-1 and J usage is TRBJ2-3; D is possibly TRBD1 (6 bases). With 4 bases removed from V and 6 bases from J, the gap between germline ends came to 18 bases. The CDR3 sequence is 15 residues long. CDR1 and CDR2 (germline): SGHRS, YFSETQ. CDR3 DNA sequence: TGCGCCAGCAGCAAAGATGGGGGCCGTTCGGATACGCAGTATTTT. Its protein is CASSKDGGRSDTQYF.

The chain links TRBV5-1 to TRBJ2-3; weak D call: TRBD1 (6 bases). The V end was cut by 1 base, the J end by 3 bases, with 9 bases between. Germline V gene sequence: CDR1 SGHRS, CDR2 YFSETQ. The CDR3 has 14 amino acids. The CDR3 coding sequence is TGCGCCAGCAGCTTGAACAGGGCGACAGATACGCAGTATTTT. It yields the protein CASSLNRATDTQYF.

The rearrangement links TRBV11-3 to TRBJ2-2; D not resolved. The CDR3 has 12 amino acids. Trimming left V 9 bases short and J 7 bases short, with 12 bases between. Germline values: CDR1 SGHNT, CDR2 YENEEA. The CDR3 sequence is CARRTPGGELFF. CDR3 nucleotide sequence: TGTGCCAGGAGAACCCCGGGCGGGGAGCTGTTTTTT. Together with reference TRBV11-3 and TRBJ2-2, the CDR3 gives the full variable domain: EAGVVQSPRYKIIEKKQPVAFWCNPISGHNTLYWYLQNLGQGPELLIRYENEEAVDDSQLPKDRFSAERLKGVDSTLKIQPAELGDSAVYLCARRTPGGELFFGEGSRLTVL.

V usage is TRBV27 and J usage is TRBJ1-1; D call uncertain. Deletions cut 2 bases from V and 2 bases from J, with 6 bases between. The CDR3 spans 13 residues. The germline CDR1 and CDR2 sequences are MNHEY and SMNVEV (reference sequence). The CDR3 loop reads CASSLVPNTEAFF. The DNA for the CDR3 is TGTGCCAGCAGTTTAGTTCCAAACACTGAAGCTTTCTTT.

The V and J genes are TRBV19 and TRBJ2-1; TRBD1 agrees at 8 bases. The CDR3 covers 15 residues. The trim removed 7 bases at V and 2 bases at J, leaving 7 bases unmatched. The germline V gene encodes CDR1 LNHDA and CDR2 SQIVND (reference sequence). The CDR3 DNA follows: TGTGCCAGTACCTTGGACAGGGAACCCTACAATGAGCAGTTCTTC. It encodes CASTLDREPYNEQFF.